The clone carrying this T cell receptor (beta chain) came up once. The entry originates in a study of CD8 T cell repertoires and HIV-1 epitope variants. Sequenced by immunoSEQ multiplex PCR; TCRdb stores in-frame clones only, minus some. The repertoire includes over 90,000 clones, 74% of them detected once, and roughly 26% sits in the top ten. This CDR3 has 14 amino acids. Germline-derived CDR1 and CDR2 are MDHEN and SYDVKM. With V trimmed by 7 bases and J by 1 base, 5 bases remained unmatched. The chain employs TRBV28 and TRBJ2-3; TRBD1 aligns across 7 bases. The specimen sequenced was uncultured baseline CD8+ T cells from peripheral blood mononuclear cells (PBMCs). The sequence was collected from a male donor with HIV. CDR3 loop: CASIPGQRTDTQYF. The DNA of the CDR3 is TGTGCCAGCATCCCGGGACAGCGCACAGATACGCAGTATTTT.